Each of the 3 T cell receptor beta chains below was sequenced from the same sample in a study of blood T cell repertoires in COVID-19. Data came from immunoSEQ multiplex PCR; TCRdb stores just in-frame clones and leaves some out. The sample has about 410,000 clones, roughly 85% seen once; the top ten hold roughly 1.4%. The source material was peripheral blood. These receptors were taken from a woman between 25 and 40 years old with active or convalescent COVID-19.

Written as DNA, the CDR3 is TGCGCCAGCAGCCAAGATCAAAGTGGGACTAGTATAGAGACCCAGTACTTC. Its protein is CASSQDQSGTSIETQYF. The chain employs TRBV4-1 and TRBJ2-5, with 8 bases aligning to TRBD2. The CDR3 spans 17 residues. V shed 0 bases, J shed 4 bases, and the junction held 10 bases outside the gene matches. Germline loops: CDR1 MGHRA, CDR2 YSYEKL.

The chain has TRBV5-4 and TRBJ2-3, with D perhaps matching TRBD1 (5 bases). This CDR3 has 16 amino acids. The germline CDR1 and CDR2 sequences are SGHNT and YYREEE (reference sequence). V was cut by 0 bases and J by 2 bases, with 13 bases left in between. The CDR3 DNA sequence: TGTGCCAGCAGCTTGGTCGAACAGGCCTCCACAGATACGCAGTATTTT. Translation gives CASSLVEQASTDTQYF.

V and J are TRBV4-2 and TRBJ2-3; 10 bases map to TRBD2. This CDR3 has 16 amino acids. The germline gives CDR1 LGHNA, CDR2 YNFKEQ. V lost 2 bases to trimming and J lost 5 bases; unmatched junction nucleotides: 7. The CDR3 sequence: CASSQPIAGGIDTQYF. For the CDR3, the DNA is TGTGCCAGCAGCCAACCTATAGCGGGGGGAATAGATACGCAGTATTTT.